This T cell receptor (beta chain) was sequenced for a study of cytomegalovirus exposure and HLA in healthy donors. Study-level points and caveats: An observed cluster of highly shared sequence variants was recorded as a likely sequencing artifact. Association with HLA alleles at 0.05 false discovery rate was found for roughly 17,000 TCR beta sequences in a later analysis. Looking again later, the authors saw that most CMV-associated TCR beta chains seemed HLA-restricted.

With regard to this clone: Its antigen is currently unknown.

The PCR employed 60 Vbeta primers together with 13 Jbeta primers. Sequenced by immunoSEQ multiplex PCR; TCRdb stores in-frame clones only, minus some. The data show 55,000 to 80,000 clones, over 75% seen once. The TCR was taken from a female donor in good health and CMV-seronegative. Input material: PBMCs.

The CDR3 DNA is TGTGCCAGCAGCCAAGAGCGGGGACAGGGGGCGAGGGAAAAACTGTTTTTT. Amino acids: CASSQERGQGAREKLFF. The chain joins TRBV4-2 to TRBJ1-4, with 12 bases identical to TRBD1. The CDR3 contains 17 residues. The trim removed 0 bases at V and 8 bases at J, leaving 7 bases unmatched. The germline gives CDR1 LGHNA, CDR2 YNFKEQ.